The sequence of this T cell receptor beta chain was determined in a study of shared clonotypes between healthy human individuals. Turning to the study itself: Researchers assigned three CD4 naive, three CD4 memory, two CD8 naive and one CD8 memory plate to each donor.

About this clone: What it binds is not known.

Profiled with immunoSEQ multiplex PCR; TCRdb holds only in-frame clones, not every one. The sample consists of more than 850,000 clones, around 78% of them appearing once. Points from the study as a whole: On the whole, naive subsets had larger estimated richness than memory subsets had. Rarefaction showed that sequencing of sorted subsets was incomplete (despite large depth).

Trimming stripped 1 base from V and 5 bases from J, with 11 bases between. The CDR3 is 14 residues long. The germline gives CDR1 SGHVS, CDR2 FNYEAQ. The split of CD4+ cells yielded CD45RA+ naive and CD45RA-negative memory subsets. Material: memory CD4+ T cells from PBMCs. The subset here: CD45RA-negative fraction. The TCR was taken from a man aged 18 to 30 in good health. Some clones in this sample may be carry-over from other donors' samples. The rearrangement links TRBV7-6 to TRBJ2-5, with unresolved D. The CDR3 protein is CASSLDLGRETQYF. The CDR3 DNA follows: TGTGCCAGCAGCTTAGATCTGGGTAGGGAGACCCAGTACTTC.